The next 11 T cell receptor beta chains were all read from a single sample in a study of control samples from healthy donors and cancer patients. Repertoires were generated with immunoSEQ multiplex PCR, while TCRdb's copy carries only in-frame clones and drops some. The sample consists of about 140,000 clones, less than 90% of them appearing once. Sequences were obtained from blood. The receptor source for this set is a woman younger than 45 in good health.

CDR3 sequence: CASSYLQANYGYTF. Here the CDR3 DNA reads TGTGCCAGCAGTTACTTGCAGGCAAACTATGGCTACACCTTC. V usage is TRBV6-2 or TRBV6-3 and J usage is TRBJ1-2; no clear D gene. The germline V gene encodes CDR1 MNHEY and CDR2 SVGEGT. CDR3 size: 14 residues. Trimming took 1 base from V and 2 from J, leaving 8 bases between them.

This chain connects TRBV27 to TRBJ2-5, with D unclear. This CDR3 is built from 12 residues. The V gene lost 4 bases and the J gene lost 5 bases, with 8 bases spanning the gap. Germline assignment: CDR1 MNHEY and CDR2 SMNVEV (reference sequence). The CDR3 here is CASSSLGETQYF. In nucleotides, the CDR3 is TGTGCCAGCAGTTCGCTGGGGGAGACCCAGTACTTC.

The chain carries TRBV5-1 and TRBJ2-2, with 7 positions matching TRBD2. The J segment lost 2 bases and the V segment lost 1 base, leaving 5 bases of the junction unmatched. This CDR3 contains 16 residues. Germline V gene lookup returns CDR1 SGHRS and CDR2 YFSETQ. CDR3 nucleotide sequence: TGCGCCAGCAGCTTGAATGGACTAGACAACACCGGGGAGCTGTTTTTT. Amino acids: CASSLNGLDNTGELFF. Looking up the rest from reference TRBV5-1 and TRBJ2-2 gives the full variable domain: KAGVTQTPRYLIKTRGQQVTLSCSPISGHRSVSWYQQTPGQGLQFLFEYFSETQRNKGNFPGRFSGRQFSNSRSEMNVSTLELGDSALYLCASSLNGLDNTGELFFGEGSRLTVL.

The chain is built from TRBV29-1 and TRBJ2-3, with D perhaps TRBD2 (6 bases). This CDR3 has 14 amino acids. V lost 4 bases to trimming and J lost 1 base, with 12 bases between them. Germline CDR1 reads SQVTM; CDR2 reads ANQGSEA. CDR3 protein: CSVVMWEGTDTQYF. The CDR3 nucleotides are TGCAGCGTTGTGATGTGGGAGGGCACAGATACGCAGTATTTT.

CDR3 amino acids: CASSLWQGSGNSYEQYF. The CDR3, as DNA: TGTGCCAGCAGCTTATGGCAGGGCAGCGGAAACTCCTACGAGCAGTACTTC. The chain couples TRBV7-2 to TRBJ2-7; D tentatively fits TRBD1 or TRBD2 (5 bases each). The V gene lost 2 bases and the J gene lost 0 bases, with 17 bases spanning the gap. Germline V gene lookup returns CDR1 SGHTA and CDR2 FQGNSA. The CDR3 consists of 17 residues.

The chain recombines TRBV6-5 with TRBJ1-4, with D possibly matching TRBD1 (6 bases). CDR3 length equals 13 residues. V shed 8 bases and J shed 8 bases, with 15 bases lying between them. Per germline, CDR1 MNHEY and CDR2 SVGAGI. CDR3 sequence (DNA): TGTGCCAGCGCTGGGGGGCGCCGGGAAAAACTGTTTTTT. This sequence encodes CASAGGRREKLFF.

V usage is TRBV28 and J usage is TRBJ2-7, with D possibly matching TRBD2 (6 bases). Germline CDR1 reads MDHEN; CDR2 reads SYDVKM. V was shortened by 7 bases and J by 2 bases, with 18 bases between the two germline ends. The CDR3 runs to 15 residues. The CDR3 DNA is TGTGCCAGCACCCTCTCCGGGACTTTTGCCTACGAGCAGTACTTC. This gives the protein CASTLSGTFAYEQYF.

The J gene is TRBJ2-7, the V gene TRBV28; 7 nucleotides match TRBD2. CDR3 length equals 16 residues. Germline V gene lookup returns CDR1 MDHEN and CDR2 SYDVKM. The ends lost 3 bases at V and 2 bases at J; junction bases unmatched: 10. The CDR3 sequence: CASSFHLAVLTYEQYF. The CDR3 coding sequence is TGTGCCAGCAGTTTCCACCTAGCGGTCCTCACCTACGAGCAGTACTTC. Full variable domain (remainder filled in from reference TRBV28 and TRBJ2-7): DVKVTQSSRYLVKRTGEKVFLECVQDMDHENMFWYRQDPGLGLRLIYFSYDVKMKEKGDIPEGYSVSREKKERFSLILESASTNQTSMYLCASSFHLAVLTYEQYFGPGTRLTVT.

The J gene is TRBJ1-2, the V gene TRBV10-3, with D uncertain. This CDR3 is 13 amino acids long. Trimming took off 3 bases at V and 5 bases at J, with 10 bases between the two ends. Germline V gene data show CDR1 as ENHRY and CDR2 as SYGVKD. The CDR3 DNA reads TGTGCCATCAGTGAATTACGGTTATATGGCTACACCTTC. This translates into CAISELRLYGYTF.

The rearrangement uses TRBV7-6 and TRBJ2-1; the match to TRBD2 covers 15 bases. The CDR3 loop spans 17 amino acids. Germline values: CDR1 SGHVS, CDR2 FNYEAQ. V was pared by 2 bases and J by 7 bases, with 6 bases of the junction left unmatched. This chain's CDR3 is CASSLFVGTSGRNEQFF. The DNA of the CDR3 is TGTGCCAGCAGCTTATTTGTAGGGACTAGCGGGAGGAATGAGCAGTTCTTC.

This sequence joins TRBV7-2 and TRBJ2-5; D gene ambiguous. V dropped 1 base and J dropped 4 bases, with 10 bases sitting between them. The CDR3 has 14 residues. CDR1 and CDR2 (germline): SGHTA, FQGNSA. The CDR3 spells CASSLDQALETQYF. CDR3 nucleotides: TGTGCCAGCAGCTTAGATCAGGCCTTAGAGACCCAGTACTTC.